The 7 T cell receptor beta chains below come from one sample, sequenced in a study of glioma-infiltrating T cells after dendritic cell vaccination. Profiling relied on immunoSEQ multiplex PCR, and the TCRdb table lists in-frame clones only, not all of them. Among under 70,000 clones listed, around four fifths were seen once. The starting material was blood, obtained before dendritic cell vaccination. These TCRs come from a human donor with glioblastoma.

This clone was counted a single time. V and J are TRBV29-1 and TRBJ2-1; a weak D match, TRBD2 (6 bases). CDR3 size: 12 residues. The germline V gene encodes CDR1 SQVTM and CDR2 ANQGSEA. The ends were cut back, 7 bases at V and 4 bases at J, with 11 bases in the middle. DNA of the CDR3: TGCAGCGGGAGGGTCTCATACAATGAGCAGTTCTTC. This encodes CSGRVSYNEQFF.

This clone was picked up a small number of times. The chain recombines TRBV28 with TRBJ2-7, with 11 bases matching TRBD1. Germline V lookup: CDR1 MDHEN, CDR2 SYDVKM. This CDR3 is 14 amino acids long. Trimming removed 8 bases from V and 3 bases from J; junction bases left unmatched: 6. The CDR3 bases are TGTGCCAGCGAGAGGACAGGGGGCGTCTACGAGCAGTACTTC. Protein product: CASERTGGVYEQYF. The variable domain in full, completed from reference TRBV28 and TRBJ2-7, reads DVKVTQSSRYLVKRTGEKVFLECVQDMDHENMFWYRQDPGLGLRLIYFSYDVKMKEKGDIPEGYSVSREKKERFSLILESASTNQTSMYLCASERTGGVYEQYFGPGTRLTVT.

J is TRBJ2-5 and V is TRBV7-6, with D possibly being TRBD2 (5 bases). V was shortened by 5 bases and J by 1 base, with 11 bases between the two germline ends. Germline V gene sequence: CDR1 SGHVS, CDR2 FNYEAQ. This CDR3 has 14 residues. CDR3 sequence reads: CASSAGGSQETQYF. The CDR3, as DNA: TGTGCCAGCAGCGCCGGTGGGAGCCAAGAGACCCAGTACTTC.

The V gene is TRBV27, the J gene TRBJ1-6; the D gene is possibly TRBD1 (5 bases). CDR1 is MNHEY, CDR2 SMNVEV, per germline (reference sequence). Trimming left V 2 bases short and J 10 bases short, with 9 bases between. CDR3 length: 13 amino acids. The CDR3 loop is CASSLQGGSPLHF. In nucleotides, the CDR3 is TGTGCCAGCAGTTTACAGGGTGGGTCACCCCTCCACTTT.

The chain is built from TRBV18 and TRBJ2-7, with 8 bases identical to TRBD1. V dropped 2 bases and J dropped 2; count of bases not matched to a gene: 5. CDR1 KGHSH and CDR2 LQKENI come from the germline V gene. CDR3 length: 15 residues. CDR3 in amino acids: CASSPRTGRAYEQYF. DNA for the CDR3: TGTGCCAGCTCACCAAGGACAGGGAGAGCCTACGAGCAGTACTTC.

The chain joins TRBV9 to TRBJ2-7; TRBD1 aligns across 7 bases. The V segment lost 1 base and the J segment 0 bases; nucleotides outside the gene matches: 4. The CDR3 has 15 amino acids. The germline CDR1 and CDR2 sequences are SGDLS and YYNGEE. CDR3 in DNA: TGTGCCAGCAGCGTAAGGACAGGCAACTCCTACGAGCAGTACTTC. Protein sequence: CASSVRTGNSYEQYF.

The gene calls are TRBV27 and TRBJ2-5; 11 positions match TRBD2. The J call is uncertain, as TRBJ2-7 better fits the DNA end. The CDR3 consists of 15 residues. Germline assignment: CDR1 MNHEY and CDR2 SMNVEV (reference sequence). The CDR3 region has the DNA TGTGCCAGCAGGGGTAGCGGGGGGGGGACCTACGAGCAGTACTTC. It translates to CASRGSGGGTYEQYF.